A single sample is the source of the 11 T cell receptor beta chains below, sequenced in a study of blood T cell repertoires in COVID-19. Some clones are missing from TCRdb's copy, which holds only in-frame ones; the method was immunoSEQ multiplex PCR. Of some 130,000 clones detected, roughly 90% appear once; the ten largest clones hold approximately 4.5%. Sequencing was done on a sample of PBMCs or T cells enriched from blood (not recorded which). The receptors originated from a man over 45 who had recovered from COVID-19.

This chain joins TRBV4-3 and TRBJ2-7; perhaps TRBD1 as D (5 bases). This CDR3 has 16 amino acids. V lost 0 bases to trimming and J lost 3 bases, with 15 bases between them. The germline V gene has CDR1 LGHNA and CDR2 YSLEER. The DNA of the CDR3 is TGCGCCAGCAGCCAAGATTGGGGCAGTGACATCTACGAGCAGTACTTC. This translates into CASSQDWGSDIYEQYF.

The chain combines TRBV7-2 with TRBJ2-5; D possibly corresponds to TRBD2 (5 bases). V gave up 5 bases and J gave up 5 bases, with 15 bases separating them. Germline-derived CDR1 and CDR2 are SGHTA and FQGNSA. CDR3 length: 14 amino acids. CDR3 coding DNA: TGTGCCAGCAGCGACCGGCGAGCGGATGAGACCCAGTACTTC. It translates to CASSDRRADETQYF.

The CDR3 coding sequence is TGTGCCAGCAGCTTAGACTTCACAGGGTATGAAAAACTGTTTTTT. It translates to CASSLDFTGYEKLFF. V is TRBV11-2 and J is TRBJ1-4; possibly TRBD1 for D (6 bases). Trimming shortened V by 0 bases and J by 6 bases, and 11 bases separated the two germline ends. This CDR3 comprises 15 residues. Germline V gene sequence: CDR1 SGHAT, CDR2 FQNNGV.

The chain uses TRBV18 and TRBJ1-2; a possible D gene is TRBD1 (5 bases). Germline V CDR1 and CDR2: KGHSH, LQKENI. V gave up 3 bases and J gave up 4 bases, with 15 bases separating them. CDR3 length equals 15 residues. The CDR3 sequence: CASSPQTAPGYGYTF. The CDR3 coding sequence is TGTGCCAGCTCACCCCAGACAGCCCCCGGCTATGGCTACACCTTC.

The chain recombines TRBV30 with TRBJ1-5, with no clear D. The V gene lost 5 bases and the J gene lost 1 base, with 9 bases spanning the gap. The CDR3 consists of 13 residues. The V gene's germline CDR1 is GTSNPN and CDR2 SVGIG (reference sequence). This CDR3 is CAWSSGSNQPQHF. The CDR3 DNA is TGTGCCTGGTCTAGCGGGAGCAATCAGCCCCAGCATTTT.

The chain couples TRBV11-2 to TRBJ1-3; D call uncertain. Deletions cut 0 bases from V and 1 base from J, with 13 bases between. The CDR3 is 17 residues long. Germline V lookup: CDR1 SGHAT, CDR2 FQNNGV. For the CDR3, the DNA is TGTGCCAGCAGCTTAGATATTATCAGTTTTTCTGGAAACACCATATATTTT. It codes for CASSLDIISFSGNTIYF.

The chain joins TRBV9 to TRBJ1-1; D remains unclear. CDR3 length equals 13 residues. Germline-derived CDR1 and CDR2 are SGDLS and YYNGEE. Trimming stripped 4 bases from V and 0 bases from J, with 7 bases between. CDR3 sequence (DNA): TGTGCCAGCAGCTTCCTAATGAACACTGAAGCTTTCTTT. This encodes CASSFLMNTEAFF.

CDR3 DNA: TGTGCCAGCAGCTTAATGGCGGGAGTTACGAATGAGCAGTTCTTC. Protein product: CASSLMAGVTNEQFF. The chain combines TRBV11-2 with TRBJ2-1; TRBD2 agrees at 7 bases. There are 15 residues in the CDR3. In germline, CDR1 is SGHAT, CDR2 FQNNGV. The V gene end was trimmed by 2 bases and the J gene end by 7 bases; junction bases not matched to a gene: 8.

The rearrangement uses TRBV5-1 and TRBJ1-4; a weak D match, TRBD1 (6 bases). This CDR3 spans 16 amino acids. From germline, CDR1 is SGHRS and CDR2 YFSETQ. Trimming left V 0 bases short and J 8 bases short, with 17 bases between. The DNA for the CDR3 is TGCGCCAGCAGCTTGGCGGGGACACCCCCTGGGGAAAAACTGTTTTTT. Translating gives CASSLAGTPPGEKLFF.

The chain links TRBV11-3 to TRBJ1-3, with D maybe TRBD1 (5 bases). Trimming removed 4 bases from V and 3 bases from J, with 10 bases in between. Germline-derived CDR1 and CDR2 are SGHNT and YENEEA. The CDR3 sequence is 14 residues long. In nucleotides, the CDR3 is TGTGCCAGCAGCTCCCGGGACTTTGGAAACACCATATATTTT. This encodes CASSSRDFGNTIYF.

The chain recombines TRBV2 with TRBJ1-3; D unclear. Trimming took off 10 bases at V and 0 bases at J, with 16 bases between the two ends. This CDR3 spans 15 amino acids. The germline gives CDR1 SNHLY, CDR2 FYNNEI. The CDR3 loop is CATSLGLYSGNTIYF. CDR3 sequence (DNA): TGTGCCACTTCTTTGGGCCTTTACTCTGGAAACACCATATATTTT. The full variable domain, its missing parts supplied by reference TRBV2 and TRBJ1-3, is EPEVTQTPSHQVTQMGQEVILRCVPISNHLYFYWYRQILGQKVEFLVSFYNNEISEKSEIFDDQFSVERPDGSNFTLKIRSTKLEDSAMYFCATSLGLYSGNTIYFGEGSWLTVV.